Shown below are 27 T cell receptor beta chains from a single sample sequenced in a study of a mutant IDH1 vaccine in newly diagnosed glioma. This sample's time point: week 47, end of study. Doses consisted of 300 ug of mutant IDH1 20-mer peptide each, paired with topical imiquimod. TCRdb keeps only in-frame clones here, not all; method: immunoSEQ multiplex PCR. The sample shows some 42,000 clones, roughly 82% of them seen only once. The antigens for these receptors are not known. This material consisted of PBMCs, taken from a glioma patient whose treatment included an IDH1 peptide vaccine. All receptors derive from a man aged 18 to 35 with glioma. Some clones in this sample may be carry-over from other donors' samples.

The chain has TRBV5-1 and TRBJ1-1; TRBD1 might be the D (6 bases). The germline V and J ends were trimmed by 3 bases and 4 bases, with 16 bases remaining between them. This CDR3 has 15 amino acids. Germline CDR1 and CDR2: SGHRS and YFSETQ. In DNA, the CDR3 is TGCGCCAGCAGCTCGAGCGGGACAATCAGCACTGAAGCTTTCTTT. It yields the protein CASSSSGTISTEAFF.

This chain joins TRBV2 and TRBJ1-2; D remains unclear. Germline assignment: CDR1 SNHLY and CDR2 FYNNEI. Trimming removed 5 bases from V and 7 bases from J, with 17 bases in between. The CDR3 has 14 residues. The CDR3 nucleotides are TGTGCCAGCAGTTTGGCCGGGCAGAATCTTGGCTACACCTTC. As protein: CASSLAGQNLGYTF.

Here the CDR3 DNA reads TGCGCCAGCAGCCAAGCGAGTCCTGAGCAGCTCTCTGGAAACACCATATATTTT. It is translated as CASSQASPEQLSGNTIYF. The rearrangement links TRBV4-3 to TRBJ1-3; no firm D call. The CDR3 runs 18 residues. V dropped 1 base and J dropped 0 bases, with 16 bases sitting between them. Germline V gene data show CDR1 as LGHNA and CDR2 as YSLEER.

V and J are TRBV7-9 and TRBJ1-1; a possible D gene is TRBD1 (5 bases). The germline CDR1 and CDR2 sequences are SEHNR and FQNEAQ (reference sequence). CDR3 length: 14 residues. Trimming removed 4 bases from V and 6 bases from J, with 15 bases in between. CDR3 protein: CASSWAGSFAEAFF. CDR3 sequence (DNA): TGTGCCAGCAGCTGGGCAGGGAGCTTCGCTGAAGCTTTCTTT. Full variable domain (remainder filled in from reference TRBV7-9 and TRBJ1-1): DTGVSQNPRHKITKRGQNVTFRCDPISEHNRLYWYRQTLGQGPEFLTYFQNEAQLEKSRLLSDRFSAERPKGSFSTLEIQRTEQGDSAMYLCASSWAGSFAEAFFGQGTRLTVV.

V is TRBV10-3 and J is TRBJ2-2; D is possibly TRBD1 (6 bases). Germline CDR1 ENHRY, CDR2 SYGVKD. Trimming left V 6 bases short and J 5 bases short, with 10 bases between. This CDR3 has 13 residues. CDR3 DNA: TGTGCCATCAGGGAGGACAGTACCGGGGAGCTGTTTTTT. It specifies CAIREDSTGELFF.

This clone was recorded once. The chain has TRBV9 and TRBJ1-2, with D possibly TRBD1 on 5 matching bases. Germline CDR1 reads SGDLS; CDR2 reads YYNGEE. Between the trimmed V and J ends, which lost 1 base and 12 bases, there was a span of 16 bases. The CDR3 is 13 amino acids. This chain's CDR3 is CASSVSRWGTDTF. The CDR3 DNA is TGTGCCAGCAGCGTATCTAGATGGGGCACCGACACCTTC.

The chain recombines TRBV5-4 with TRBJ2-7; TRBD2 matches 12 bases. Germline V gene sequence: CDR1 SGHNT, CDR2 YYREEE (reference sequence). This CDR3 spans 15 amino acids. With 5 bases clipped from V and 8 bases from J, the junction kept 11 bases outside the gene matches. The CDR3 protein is CASSYGLAGILKQYF. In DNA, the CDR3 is TGTGCCAGCAGTTATGGACTAGCGGGAATTCTTAAGCAGTACTTC. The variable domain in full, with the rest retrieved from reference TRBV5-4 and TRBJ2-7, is ETGVTQSPTHLIKTRGQQVTLRCSSQSGHNTVSWYQQALGQGPQFIFQYYREEENGRGNFPPRFSGLQFPNYSSELNVNALELDDSALYLCASSYGLAGILKQYFGPGTRLTVT.

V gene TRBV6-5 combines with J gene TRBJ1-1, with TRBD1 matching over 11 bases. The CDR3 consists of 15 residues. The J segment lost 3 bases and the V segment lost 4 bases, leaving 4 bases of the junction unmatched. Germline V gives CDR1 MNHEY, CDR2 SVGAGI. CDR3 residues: CASSSDRGLDTEAFF. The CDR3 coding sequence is TGTGCCAGCAGTTCGGACAGGGGGCTGGACACTGAAGCTTTCTTT.

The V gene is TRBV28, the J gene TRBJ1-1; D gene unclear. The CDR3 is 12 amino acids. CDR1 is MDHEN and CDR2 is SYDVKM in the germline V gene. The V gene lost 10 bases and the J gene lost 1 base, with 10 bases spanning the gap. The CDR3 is CATLRRNTEAFF. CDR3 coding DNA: TGTGCCACCCTCCGTCGGAACACTGAAGCTTTCTTT.

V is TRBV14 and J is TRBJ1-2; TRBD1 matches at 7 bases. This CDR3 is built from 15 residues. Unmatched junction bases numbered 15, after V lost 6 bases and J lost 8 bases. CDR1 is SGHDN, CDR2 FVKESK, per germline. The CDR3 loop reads CASSLQGTISGGYTF. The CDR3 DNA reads TGTGCCAGCAGTTTACAGGGGACTATCTCGGGAGGCTACACCTTC.

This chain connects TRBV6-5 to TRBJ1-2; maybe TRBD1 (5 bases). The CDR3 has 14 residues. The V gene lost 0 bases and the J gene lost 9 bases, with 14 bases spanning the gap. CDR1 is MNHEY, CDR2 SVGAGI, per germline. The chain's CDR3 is CASSYSRQRPSYTF. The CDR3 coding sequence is TGTGCCAGCAGTTACTCGAGACAGCGACCGAGCTACACCTTC.

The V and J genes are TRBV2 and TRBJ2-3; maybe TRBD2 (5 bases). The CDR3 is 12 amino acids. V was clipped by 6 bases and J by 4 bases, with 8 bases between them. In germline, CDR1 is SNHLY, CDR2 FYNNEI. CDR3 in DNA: TGTGCCAGCAGCCCACTAGCAGATACGCAGTATTTT. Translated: CASSPLADTQYF.

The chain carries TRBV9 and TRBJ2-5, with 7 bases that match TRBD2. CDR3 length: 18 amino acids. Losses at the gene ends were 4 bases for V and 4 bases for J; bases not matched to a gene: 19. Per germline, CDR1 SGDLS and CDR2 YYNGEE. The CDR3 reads CASSPRRIGREWGETQYF. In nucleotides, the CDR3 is TGTGCCAGCAGCCCCCGCCGGATTGGGCGGGAGTGGGGAGAGACCCAGTACTTC.

The CDR3 sequence: CAWSYLTGRKNTEAFF. The CDR3 DNA is TGTGCCTGGAGTTACCTCACAGGGCGAAAAAACACTGAAGCTTTCTTT. The rearrangement links TRBV30 to TRBJ1-1; perhaps TRBD1 as D (6 bases). The CDR3 runs 16 residues. Germline V gene lookup returns CDR1 GTSNPN and CDR2 SVGIG (reference sequence). V lost 2 bases to trimming and J lost 2 bases, with 18 bases between them.

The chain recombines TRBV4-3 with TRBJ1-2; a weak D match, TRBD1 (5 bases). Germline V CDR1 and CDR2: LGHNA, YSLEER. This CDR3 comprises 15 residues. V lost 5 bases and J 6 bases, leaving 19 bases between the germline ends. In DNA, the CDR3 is TGCGCCAGCAGCTTAAGCCAGGGTAGGTTAGATGGCTACACCTTC. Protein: CASSLSQGRLDGYTF.

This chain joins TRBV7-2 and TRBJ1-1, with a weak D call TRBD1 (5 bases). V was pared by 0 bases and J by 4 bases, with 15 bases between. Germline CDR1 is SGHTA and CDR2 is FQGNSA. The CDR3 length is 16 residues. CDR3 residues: CASSLAHQGSFTEAFF. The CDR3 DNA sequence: TGTGCCAGCAGCTTAGCTCATCAGGGTAGTTTCACTGAAGCTTTCTTT. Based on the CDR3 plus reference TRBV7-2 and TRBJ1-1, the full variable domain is GAGVSQSPSNKVTEKGKDVELRCDPISGHTALYWYRQSLGQGLEFLIYFQGNSAPDKSGLPSDRFSAERTGGSVSTLTIQRTQQEDSAVYLCASSLAHQGSFTEAFFGQGTRLTVV.

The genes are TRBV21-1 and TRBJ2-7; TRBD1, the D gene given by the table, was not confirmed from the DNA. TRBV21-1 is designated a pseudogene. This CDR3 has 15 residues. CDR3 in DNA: TGTGCCAGCAGCAATCCGGGACAGGGAAGATACGAGCAGTACTTC. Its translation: CASSNPGQGRYEQYF.

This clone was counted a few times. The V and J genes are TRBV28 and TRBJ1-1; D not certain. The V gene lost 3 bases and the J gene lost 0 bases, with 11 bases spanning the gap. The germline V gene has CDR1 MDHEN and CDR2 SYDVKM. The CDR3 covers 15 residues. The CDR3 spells CASSLNQELNTEAFF. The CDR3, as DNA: TGTGCCAGCAGTTTGAACCAGGAACTGAACACTGAAGCTTTCTTT. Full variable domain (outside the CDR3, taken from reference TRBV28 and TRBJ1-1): DVKVTQSSRYLVKRTGEKVFLECVQDMDHENMFWYRQDPGLGLRLIYFSYDVKMKEKGDIPEGYSVSREKKERFSLILESASTNQTSMYLCASSLNQELNTEAFFGQGTRLTVV.

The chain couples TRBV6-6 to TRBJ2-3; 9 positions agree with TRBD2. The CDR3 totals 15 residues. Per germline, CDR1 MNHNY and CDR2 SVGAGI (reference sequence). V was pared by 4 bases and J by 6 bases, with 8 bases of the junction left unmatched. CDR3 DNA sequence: TGTGCCAGCAGTTTGCTAGCGGGAATGGGGGATACGCAGTATTTT. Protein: CASSLLAGMGDTQYF.

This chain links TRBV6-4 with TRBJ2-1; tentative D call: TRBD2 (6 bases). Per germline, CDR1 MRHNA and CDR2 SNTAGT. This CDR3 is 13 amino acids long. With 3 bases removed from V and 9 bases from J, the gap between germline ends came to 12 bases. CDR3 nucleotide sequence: TGTGCCAGCAGTGAAATTGAAGCGGGTGAGCAGTTCTTC. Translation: CASSEIEAGEQFF.

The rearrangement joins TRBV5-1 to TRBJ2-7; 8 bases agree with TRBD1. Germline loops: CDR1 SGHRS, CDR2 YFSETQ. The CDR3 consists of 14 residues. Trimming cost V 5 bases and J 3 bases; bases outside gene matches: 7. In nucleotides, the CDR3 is TGCGCCAGCAGACCGGGACAGGCCGTCTACGAGCAGTACTTC. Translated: CASRPGQAVYEQYF.

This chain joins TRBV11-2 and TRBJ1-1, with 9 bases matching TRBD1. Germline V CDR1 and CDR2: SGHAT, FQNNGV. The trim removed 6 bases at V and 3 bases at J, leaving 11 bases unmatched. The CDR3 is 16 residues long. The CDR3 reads CASSSDRGVTYTEAFF. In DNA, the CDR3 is TGTGCCAGCAGTTCCGACAGGGGGGTTACGTACACTGAAGCTTTCTTT.

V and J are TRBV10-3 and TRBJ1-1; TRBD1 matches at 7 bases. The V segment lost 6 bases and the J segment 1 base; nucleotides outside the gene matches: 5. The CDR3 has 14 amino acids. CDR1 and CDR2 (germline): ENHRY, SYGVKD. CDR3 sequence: CAISPTGTNTEAFF. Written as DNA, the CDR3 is TGTGCCATCAGCCCGACAGGGACGAACACTGAAGCTTTCTTT.

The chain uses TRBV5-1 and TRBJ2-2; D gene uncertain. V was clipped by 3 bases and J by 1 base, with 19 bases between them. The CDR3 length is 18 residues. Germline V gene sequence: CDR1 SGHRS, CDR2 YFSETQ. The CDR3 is CASSSGSNSLLNTGELFF. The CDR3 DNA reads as TGCGCCAGCAGCTCCGGATCAAACAGCCTCCTGAACACCGGGGAGCTGTTTTTT.

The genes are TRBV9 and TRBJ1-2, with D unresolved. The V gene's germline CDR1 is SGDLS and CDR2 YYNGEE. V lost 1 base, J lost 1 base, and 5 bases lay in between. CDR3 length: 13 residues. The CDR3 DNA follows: TGTGCCAGCAGCGTAACAGTTAACTATGGCTACACCTTC. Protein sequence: CASSVTVNYGYTF.

CDR3 region: CASSVGEALNYGYTF. DNA of the CDR3: TGTGCCAGCAGTGTTGGGGAGGCCCTTAACTATGGCTACACCTTC. The rearrangement links TRBV2 to TRBJ1-2; D unresolved. CDR1 SNHLY and CDR2 FYNNEI come from the germline V gene. There are 15 residues in the CDR3. V lost 4 bases and J 1 base, leaving 13 bases between the germline ends.

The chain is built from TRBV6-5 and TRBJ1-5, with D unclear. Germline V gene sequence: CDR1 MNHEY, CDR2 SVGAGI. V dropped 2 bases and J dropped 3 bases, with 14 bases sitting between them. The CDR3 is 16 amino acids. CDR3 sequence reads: CASSYGNPRDNQPQHF. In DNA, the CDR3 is TGTGCCAGCAGTTACGGTAACCCGAGAGACAATCAGCCCCAGCATTTT.